This paragraph reports one T cell receptor beta chain. The CDR3 is 16 residues long. V was clipped by 0 bases and J by 2 bases, with 13 bases between them. The sample is drawn from a study of cytomegalovirus exposure and HLA in healthy donors. Amplification used 60 Vbeta primers and 13 Jbeta primers. Generated by immunoSEQ multiplex PCR, the TCRdb table keeps only in-frame clones and is missing some. The table has about 220,000 clones, about 75% seen once. Sequenced material: PBMCs. The sequence came from a woman aged 25 to 39 in good health and CMV-seronegative. The chain couples TRBV23-1 to TRBJ1-2, with D perhaps TRBD1 (5 bases). TRBV23-1 counts as an open reading frame of uncertain function. The CDR3 DNA follows: TGCGCCAGCAGTCAATCGTTCGGGGGGGAGAACTATGGCTACACCTTC. This encodes CASSQSFGGENYGYTF.